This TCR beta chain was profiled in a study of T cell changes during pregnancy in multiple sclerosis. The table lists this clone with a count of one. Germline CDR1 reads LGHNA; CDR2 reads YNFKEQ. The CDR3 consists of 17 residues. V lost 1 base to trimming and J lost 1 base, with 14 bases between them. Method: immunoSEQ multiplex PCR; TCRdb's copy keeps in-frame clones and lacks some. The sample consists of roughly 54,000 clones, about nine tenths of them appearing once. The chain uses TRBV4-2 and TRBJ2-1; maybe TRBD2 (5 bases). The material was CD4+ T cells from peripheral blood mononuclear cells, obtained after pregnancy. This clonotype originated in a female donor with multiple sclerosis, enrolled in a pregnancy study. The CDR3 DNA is TGTGCCAGCAGCCAAGTCCCCGAGGGAACTTCCTACAATGAGCAGTTCTTC. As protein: CASSQVPEGTSYNEQFF.